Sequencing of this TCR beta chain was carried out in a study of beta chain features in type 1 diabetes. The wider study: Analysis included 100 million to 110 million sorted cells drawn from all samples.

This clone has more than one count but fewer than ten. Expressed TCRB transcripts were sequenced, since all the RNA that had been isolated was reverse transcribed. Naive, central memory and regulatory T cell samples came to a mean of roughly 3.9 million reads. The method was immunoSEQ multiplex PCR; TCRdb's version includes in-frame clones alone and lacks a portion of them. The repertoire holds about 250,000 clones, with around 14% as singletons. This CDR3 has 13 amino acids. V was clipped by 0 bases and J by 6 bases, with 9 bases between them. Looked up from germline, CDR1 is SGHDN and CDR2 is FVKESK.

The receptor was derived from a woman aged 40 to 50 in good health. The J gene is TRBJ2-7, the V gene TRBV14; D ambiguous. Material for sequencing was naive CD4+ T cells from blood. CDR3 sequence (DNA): TGTGCCAGCAGCCAAGATCAGGCCCGCGAGCAGTACTTC. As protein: CASSQDQAREQYF.